This T cell receptor (beta chain) is from a study of CXCR3-negative and CXCR3-positive naive CD8 T cells. Study-wide points: Cryopreservation partially decreased CXCR3 expression, and most assays used fresh PBMCs. Naive cells that were CXCR3-negative or CXCR3-positive used TRBV-TRBJ genes alike, while memory cells diverged. More hydrophobic TRB CDR3s occurred in CXCR3-positive than in CXCR3-negative naive cells.

For this clonotype: Its antigen is undetermined.

The TRB cDNA libraries were prepared by 5' RACE with UMI labels. TCRdb reprocessed the 5' RACE reads and reports one entry per CDR3 protein, with no DNA. The table lists tens of thousands of distinct CDR3 sequences. Germline V lookup: CDR1 SGHVS, CDR2 FNYEAQ. This CDR3 comprises 13 residues. This chain uses TRBV7-6 with TRBJ2-7; TCRdb's assignment of TRBD2 cannot be checked, as there is no DNA. The receptor was derived from a human donor in good health. Some clones in this sample may be carry-over from other donors' samples. The sequenced sample consisted of naive CXCR3- CD8+ T cells from blood. Noted subset: CD45RO-CCR7+CD27+CD95- naive CD8+ T cells lacking CXCR3 (TNR3-). CDR3 protein: CASSGASGYEQYF.